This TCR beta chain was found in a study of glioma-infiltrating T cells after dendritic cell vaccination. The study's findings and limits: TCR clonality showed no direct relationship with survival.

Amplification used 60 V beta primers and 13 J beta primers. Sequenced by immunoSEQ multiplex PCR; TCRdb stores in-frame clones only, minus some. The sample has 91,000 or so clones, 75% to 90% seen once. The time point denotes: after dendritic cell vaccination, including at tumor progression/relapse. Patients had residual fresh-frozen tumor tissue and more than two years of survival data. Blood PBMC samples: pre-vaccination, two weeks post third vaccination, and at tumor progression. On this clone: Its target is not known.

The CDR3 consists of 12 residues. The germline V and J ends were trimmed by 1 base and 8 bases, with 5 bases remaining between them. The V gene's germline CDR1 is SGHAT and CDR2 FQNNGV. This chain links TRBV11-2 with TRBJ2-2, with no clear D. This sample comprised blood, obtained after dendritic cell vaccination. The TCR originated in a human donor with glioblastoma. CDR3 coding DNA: TGTGCCAGCAGCTTAGTTCGGGGGGAGCTGTTTTTT. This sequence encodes CASSLVRGELFF.